A selection of T cell receptor beta chains follows, all from one sample in a study of CD8 T cells in ankylosing spondylitis. Using its own MiXCR run on the 5' RACE reads, TCRdb lists one record per CDR3 protein. This table has 50,000 to 75,000 distinct CDR3 sequences, 6.2% appearing once. The specimen was synovial fluid, either unsorted or a sorted T cell fraction (not recorded which). The receptor source for this set is a male donor with ankylosing spondylitis. CDR3s include the opening cysteine and the closing phenylalanine or tryptophan. The D gene is left open where the match is weak. Clone size is given for some rows only: seen once, a few or many times, or a class if the clone is expanded.

D gene	CDR3 length	V gene	J gene	clone size	CDR3 DNA	CDR3 protein
.	15	TRBV7-8	TRBJ2-2	.	TGTGCCAGCAGCTTCGGCGGGACGGGCACCGGGGAGCTGTTTTTT	CASSFGGTGTGELFF
.	14	TRBV12-3/TRBV12-4	TRBJ1-4	few	TGTGCCAGCAGCCCCTGGCGGAGATGGGAAAAACTGTTTTTT	CASSPWRRWEKLFF
TRBD1	14	TRBV4-2	TRBJ1-4	.	TGTGCCAGCAGCCACCGGGGACAGCCCGAAAAACTGTTTTTT	CASSHRGQPEKLFF
.	14	TRBV19	TRBJ1-2	few	TGTGCCAGTAATCAGGGATTGGGGACCTATGGCTACACCTTC	CASNQGLGTYGYTF
.	13	TRBV7-9	TRBJ1-1	.	TGTGCCAGCAGAATTCGGGACGACGGTGAAGCTTTCTTT	CASRIRDDGEAFF
.	13	TRBV9	TRBJ1-2	many	TGTGCCAGCAGCGTTGGGGGAGACTATGGCTACACCTTC	CASSVGGDYGYTF
.	14	TRBV28	TRBJ1-5	many	TGTGCCAGCAGTGGAGAGTATAGCAATCAGCCCCAGCATTTT	CASSGEYSNQPQHF
TRBD2	15	TRBV5-1	TRBJ2-7	many	TGCGCCAGCAGCTCACTAGCGGGCAGCTCCTACGAGCAGTACTTC	CASSSLAGSSYEQYF
.	16	TRBV20-1	TRBJ2-7	many	TGCAGTGCTAGACACCATCAAGGGCGGAGTCCCTACGAGCAGTACTTC	CSARHHQGRSPYEQYF
.	11	TRBV6-2/TRBV6-3	TRBJ2-7	.	TGTGCCAGCAGTATGGACTACGAGCAGTACTTC	CASSMDYEQYF
.	14	TRBV5-6	TRBJ2-4	.	TGTGCCAGCAGCGTGCGACTAGTATCAAACATTCAGTACTTC	CASSVRLVSNIQYF
.	14	TRBV19	TRBJ1-5	few	TGTGCCAGTAGTGATCGGGGATTCGATCAGCCCCAGCATTTT	CASSDRGFDQPQHF
.	14	TRBV10-3	TRBJ2-1	many	TGTGCCATCAGGGTGGGGGACAAGAACAATGAGCAGTTCTTC	CAIRVGDKNNEQFF
.	14	TRBV28	TRBJ2-5	.	TGTGCCAGCAGTTTGACCCTACTAAAAGAGACCCAGTACTTC	CASSLTLLKETQYF
.	16	TRBV5-1	TRBJ2-7	.	TGCGCCAGCAGCCCACTCTATTTACAAGGGGCCAACGAGCAGTACTTC	CASSPLYLQGANEQYF
TRBD2	13	TRBV7-2	TRBJ2-7	many	TGTGCCAGCAGCGAAGGTAGCGGGACCTTTACGTACTTC	CASSEGSGTFTYF
TRBD2	16	TRBV5-1	TRBJ2-3	many	TGCGCCAGCAGCTTGGTAGCTAGCGGGAGGACGGATACGCAGTATTTT	CASSLVASGRTDTQYF
.	15	TRBV7-2	TRBJ1-3	many	TGTGCCAGCAGCCTTAACCGGGACTCTGGAAACACCATATATTTT	CASSLNRDSGNTIYF
.	15	TRBV3-1	TRBJ2-7	few	TGTGCCAGCAGCCAAGATCTTTACAGACCCTACGAGCAGTACTTC	CASSQDLYRPYEQYF
.	15	TRBV7-2	TRBJ2-7	.	TGTGCCAGCAGCGCCCGAGCCCCGAGCTCCTACGAGCAGTACTTC	CASSARAPSSYEQYF
.	15	TRBV5-1	TRBJ1-2	few	TGCGCCAGCAGCCTACGGGGCCCGGGCGGCTATGGCTACACCTTC	CASSLRGPGGYGYTF
.	16	TRBV24-1	TRBJ1-3	.	TGTGCCACCAGTGATGGCCGGGATTTTTCTGGAAACACCATATATTTT	CATSDGRDFSGNTIYF
TRBD2	16	TRBV5-1	TRBJ2-1	many	TGCGCCAGCAGCTTGGATAATCGGCGGGAGGTCGATGAGCAGTTCTTC	CASSLDNRREVDEQFF
TRBD2	15	TRBV4-1	TRBJ2-7	many	TGCGCCAGCAGTCGAACGGGGGGGAACTCCTACGAGCAGTACTTC	CASSRTGGNSYEQYF
TRBD2	14	TRBV7-2	TRBJ2-7	many	TGTGCCAGCAGTACAATAGCGGGGACCTACGAGCAGTACTTC	CASSTIAGTYEQYF
.	15	TRBV10-1	TRBJ2-7	.	TGCGCCAGCAGTGAGACGGGGGCAGTGGAATACGAGCAGTACTTC	CASSETGAVEYEQYF
TRBD1	17	TRBV14	TRBJ2-7	few	TGTGCCAGCAGCCAAGGTTACAGGGGGCGGCGATACTACGAGCAGTACTTC	CASSQGYRGRRYYEQYF
.	13	TRBV7-3	TRBJ2-5	many	TGTGCCAGCAGCCGCGGACAGAAAGAGACCCAGTACTTC	CASSRGQKETQYF
.	15	TRBV15	TRBJ2-7	many	TGTGCCACCAGCAGCCGTTCGGTGGGGGCTCTCGAGCAGTACTTC	CATSSRSVGALEQYF
.	14	TRBV2	TRBJ1-3	.	TGTGCCAGCAGCCTTACAGGGACAGGAAACACCATATATTTT	CASSLTGTGNTIYF
TRBD1	14	TRBV30	TRBJ1-5	few	TGTGCCTGTTCCGGGACAGGGGGCAATCAGCCCCAGCATTTT	CACSGTGGNQPQHF
.	16	TRBV9	TRBJ2-7	few	TGTGCCAGCAGCGCAGCAGGGCGGAGCCACGTTGACGAGCAGTACTTC	CASSAAGRSHVDEQYF
TRBD1	14	TRBV6-5	TRBJ2-7	once	TGTGCCAGCAGTTTGTACAGGGGAACCTACGAGCAGTACTTC	CASSLYRGTYEQYF
.	16	TRBV18	TRBJ2-2	.	TGTGCCAGCTCACCGGGCGAGGGCGTCCGCGCCGGGGAGCTGTTTTTT	CASSPGEGVRAGELFF
.	17	TRBV7-2	TRBJ1-5	many	TGTGCCAGCAGCTTAGCGCGAGGTTTGATAGGCAATCAGCCCCAGCATTTT	CASSLARGLIGNQPQHF
.	16	TRBV5-1	TRBJ1-3	.	TGCGCCAGCAGTCCGTCGACCCCCAACACTGGAAACACCACATATTTT	CASSPSTPNTGNTTYF
.	12	TRBV12-3/TRBV12-4	TRBJ1-1	many	TGTGCCAGCAGTTTTCTGAACACTGAAGCTTTCTTT	CASSFLNTEAFF
TRBD2	15	TRBV7-2	TRBJ2-7	.	TGTGCCAGCAGCACCCGACTCGGAGCGGGAGGCGAGCAGTACTTC	CASSTRLGAGGEQYF
.	14	TRBV2	TRBJ2-5	.	TGTGCCAGTGGTGGGACAGTCGGGGGAGAGACCCAGTACTTC	CASGGTVGGETQYF
.	16	TRBV6-1	TRBJ2-1	many	TGTGCCAGCAGAGCCTTCGGGGTCAGCTCCTACAATGAGCAGTTCTTC	CASRAFGVSSYNEQFF
.	15	TRBV11-3	TRBJ2-2	.	TGTGCCAGCAGCTTACGGCAGGGAGTCACCGGGGAGCTGTTTTTT	CASSLRQGVTGELFF
.	11	TRBV29-1	TRBJ2-3	many	TGCAGCGTTGAAGACGTAGATACGCAGTATTTT	CSVEDVDTQYF
.	12	TRBV7-2	TRBJ2-3	many	TGTGCCAGCAGCTCGGGGCATTTAGCGCAGTATTTT	CASSSGHLAQYF
.	13	TRBV12-5	TRBJ2-1	few	TGTGCTAGTGGCCCAGGAGGGCCATATGAGCAGTTCTTC	CASGPGGPYEQFF
.	16	TRBV5-1	TRBJ1-4	many	TGCGCCAGCAGCAAGGAAGCAGGGGCAACTAATGAAAAACTGTTTTTT	CASSKEAGATNEKLFF